The entry that follows covers one T cell receptor beta chain sequence. Authors' processing steps: Researchers report that nucleated cell counts were estimated from reference gene primer amplification. Using immunoSEQ multiplex PCR, the repertoire was profiled, and TCRdb retains in-frame clones only, with some absent. The DNA gave D and trimming, while V, J and clone size come from that table. The table includes roughly 50,000 clones, 91% detected once. The data stem from a study of blood T cell repertoires in COVID-19. On the study more broadly: Samples came from the United States, Italy and Spain, spanning acute and convalescent COVID-19. T cells, B-cell-depleted T cells, or PBMCs supplied cDNA or gDNA.

The CDR3 length is 18 residues. CDR1 and CDR2 from the germline V gene are MGHRA and YSYEKL. Trimming removed 0 bases from V and 0 bases from J, with 14 bases in between. The clonotype comes from a man between 50 and 59 years old with active COVID-19. The sequenced sample was peripheral blood. The V gene is TRBV4-1, the J gene TRBJ1-4; no firm D call. Here the CDR3 reads CASSQDGPAGATNEKLFF. DNA of the CDR3: TGCGCCAGCAGCCAAGACGGGCCAGCCGGGGCAACTAATGAAAAACTGTTTTTT.